This TCR beta chain was sequenced in a study of T cell responses to AZD1222 COVID-19 vaccine. Study-level points and caveats: Vaccine-associated CD4 TCRs spanned spike, dominant at 160-218 and 743-854. A mostly white British donor set with more females was recruited, and clonal diversity was possibly underestimated.

Sequenced by immunoSEQ multiplex PCR; TCRdb stores in-frame clones only, minus some. Counted here are about 130,000 clones, 86% occurring once; the ten biggest clones make up roughly an eighth. V was clipped by 8 bases and J by 6 bases, with 11 bases between them. The germline gives CDR1 MDHEN, CDR2 SYDVKM. The CDR3 extends over 11 amino acids. As concerns this clone: The antigen remains undetermined.

The clonotype was recovered from an adult in good health. Sequencing used peripheral blood, obtained on day 0 of AZD1222 vaccination. The chain uses TRBV28 and TRBJ2-7; possible D gene TRBD2, 6 bases. CDR3 DNA sequence: TGTGCCAGCGCGGGGCGGGGCGAGCAGTACTTC. Translated, it gives CASAGRGEQYF.